What follows are 2 T cell receptor beta chains derived from one specimen sequenced in a study of cytomegalovirus exposure and HLA in healthy donors. The study ran its PCR with 60 Vbeta and 13 Jbeta primers. Sequenced by immunoSEQ multiplex PCR; TCRdb stores in-frame clones only, minus some. The data hold tens of thousands of clones, with over 70% observed a single time. Source material: PBMCs. Every receptor here comes from a girl aged 2-9 years in good health and CMV-seropositive.

The chain joins TRBV6-6 to TRBJ1-2; D is ambiguous. The V gene's germline CDR1 is MNHNY and CDR2 SVGAGI (reference sequence). V was pared by 7 bases and J by 2 bases, with 11 bases between. The CDR3 contains 13 residues. CDR3 sequence: CASTREENYGYTF. The DNA of the CDR3 is TGTGCCAGCACCAGAGAGGAGAACTATGGCTACACCTTC.

V usage is TRBV15 and J usage is TRBJ1-4; tentatively, D is TRBD1 (6 bases). Germline CDR1 reads LNHNV; CDR2 reads YYDKDF (reference sequence). Trimming pared 3 bases from V and 3 bases from J, leaving 11 bases between. The CDR3 is 15 amino acids. The CDR3 protein is CATSSGGAANEKLFF. The CDR3 bases are TGTGCCACCAGCAGTGGGGGCGCGGCTAATGAAAAACTGTTTTTT.